One sample yielded the 10 T cell receptor beta chains listed below, sequenced in a study of control samples from healthy donors and cancer patients. TCRdb keeps only in-frame clones here, not all; method: immunoSEQ multiplex PCR. The profile covers about 150,000 clones, with roughly 93% appearing a single time and under 7% taken by the ten largest. Sequenced sample: blood. The receptors shown here come from a man in his late teens or twenties in good health.

V and J are TRBV29-1 and TRBJ2-3, with D uncertain. Trimming shortened V by 0 bases and J by 2 bases, and 6 bases separated the two germline ends. CDR3 length equals 13 residues. Germline V gene data show CDR1 as SQVTM and CDR2 as ANQGSEA. CDR3 DNA sequence: TGCAGCGTTGAAGACAGCAACACAGATACGCAGTATTTT. This codes for CSVEDSNTDTQYF.

V is TRBV6-5 and J is TRBJ1-1; TRBD1 might be the D (6 bases). CDR3 length equals 13 residues. Germline lookup yields CDR1 MNHEY and CDR2 SVGAGI. V was shortened by 8 bases and J by 1 base, with 11 bases between the two germline ends. In DNA, the CDR3 is TGTGCCAGCTCCAAGGGGGGGAACACTGAAGCTTTCTTT. The encoded protein is CASSKGGNTEAFF.

The chain links TRBV3-1 (or the pseudogene TRBV3-2) to TRBJ2-1; D ambiguous. V was cut by 2 bases and J by 4 bases, with 12 bases left in between. There are 15 residues in the CDR3. Germline V CDR1 and CDR2: LGHDT, YNNKEL (reference sequence). CDR3 loop: CASSQRVEEYNEQFF. The CDR3 nucleotides read TGTGCCAGCAGCCAAAGGGTAGAGGAATACAATGAGCAGTTCTTC.

The chain joins TRBV6-1 to TRBJ1-2, with no clear D. V lost 1 base and J lost 4, with 13 bases in between. CDR3 size: 15 residues. CDR1 is MNHNS, CDR2 SASEGT, per germline. The CDR3 region has the DNA TGTGCCAGCAGTGAAGTTGGACCCACTTTCTATGGCTACACCTTC. This codes for CASSEVGPTFYGYTF.

This rearrangement joins TRBV5-1 to TRBJ2-7; possible D gene TRBD1, 6 bases. CDR3 length: 15 residues. CDR1 is SGHRS, CDR2 YFSETQ, per germline. The V end was cut by 4 bases, the J end by 7 bases, with 21 bases between. The CDR3 DNA follows: TGCGCCAGCAGCGACTACTACAGGGAACTACGAGAGCAGTACTTC. This sequence encodes CASSDYYRELREQYF. Based on the CDR3 plus reference TRBV5-1 and TRBJ2-7, the full variable domain is KAGVTQTPRYLIKTRGQQVTLSCSPISGHRSVSWYQQTPGQGLQFLFEYFSETQRNKGNFPGRFSGRQFSNSRSEMNVSTLELGDSALYLCASSDYYRELREQYFGPGTRLTVT.

The chain has TRBV6-5 and TRBJ2-1; 7 positions agree with TRBD1. The CDR3 consists of 14 residues. The V gene's germline CDR1 is MNHEY and CDR2 SVGAGI. With V trimmed by 4 bases and J by 10 bases, 10 bases remained unmatched. CDR3 in DNA: TGTGCCAGCAGTTCACAGGGGTTGGACAGGGAGCAGTTCTTC. Protein product: CASSSQGLDREQFF.

J is TRBJ2-1 and V is TRBV5-1; 8 bases fit TRBD2. The CDR3 is 15 amino acids. Trimming removed 0 bases from V and 6 bases from J; junction bases left unmatched: 5. Germline V gene sequence: CDR1 SGHRS, CDR2 YFSETQ. The CDR3: CASSLAGGGFNEQFF. The CDR3 DNA reads TGCGCCAGCAGCTTGGCTGGCGGGGGGTTCAATGAGCAGTTCTTC.

V gene TRBV11-1 combines with J gene TRBJ2-1; 8 nucleotides align to TRBD2. The V gene's germline CDR1 is SGHAT and CDR2 FQDESV (reference sequence). This CDR3 has 14 residues. Trimming at V came to 4 bases and at J to 8 bases, leaving 7 bases not matched to a gene. CDR3 coding DNA: TGTGCCAGCAGCTCCCGGACTAGCTTCGATGAGCAGTTCTTC. This gives the protein CASSSRTSFDEQFF.

V usage is TRBV27 and J usage is TRBJ2-2, with D perhaps matching TRBD2 (6 bases). The germline V gene has CDR1 MNHEY and CDR2 SMNVEV (reference sequence). The V end was cut by 2 bases, the J end by 3 bases, with 13 bases between. CDR3 length: 16 residues. CDR3: CASSLQAGWDTGELFF. In DNA, the CDR3 is TGTGCCAGCAGTTTACAAGCGGGTTGGGACACCGGGGAGCTGTTTTTT.

This clone was detected only once. The chain carries TRBV5-4 and TRBJ2-5; 8 bases map to TRBD2. The V gene's germline CDR1 is SGHNT and CDR2 YYREEE (reference sequence). The CDR3 contains 14 residues. With 2 bases clipped from V and 2 bases from J, the junction kept 2 bases outside the gene matches. In DNA form, the CDR3 reads TGTGCCAGCAGCTTTGAGCGGGGGCAAGAGACCCAGTACTTC. Its protein product is CASSFERGQETQYF. Supplemented by reference TRBV5-4 and TRBJ2-5, the full variable domain reads ETGVTQSPTHLIKTRGQQVTLRCSSQSGHNTVSWYQQALGQGPQFIFQYYREEENGRGNFPPRFSGLQFPNYSSELNVNALELDDSALYLCASSFERGQETQYFGPGTRLLVL.